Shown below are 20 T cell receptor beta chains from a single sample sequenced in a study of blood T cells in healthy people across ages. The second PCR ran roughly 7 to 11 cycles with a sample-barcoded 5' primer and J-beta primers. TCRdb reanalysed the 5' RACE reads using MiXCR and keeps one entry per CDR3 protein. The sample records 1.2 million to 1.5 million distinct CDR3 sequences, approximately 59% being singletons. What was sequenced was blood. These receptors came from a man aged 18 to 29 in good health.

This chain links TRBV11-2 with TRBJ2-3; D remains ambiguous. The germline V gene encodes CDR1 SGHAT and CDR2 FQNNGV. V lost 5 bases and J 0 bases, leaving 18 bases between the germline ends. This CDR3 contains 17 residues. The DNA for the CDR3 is TGTGCCAGCAGCATCTCGACGGAAGAAACTAGCACAGATACGCAGTATTTT. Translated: CASSISTEETSTDTQYF. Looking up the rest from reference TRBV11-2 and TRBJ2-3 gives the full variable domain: EAGVAQSPRYKIIEKRQSVAFWCNPISGHATLYWYQQILGQGPKLLIQFQNNGVVDDSQLPKDRFSAERLKGVDSTLKIQPAKLEDSAVYLCASSISTEETSTDTQYFGPGTRLTVL.

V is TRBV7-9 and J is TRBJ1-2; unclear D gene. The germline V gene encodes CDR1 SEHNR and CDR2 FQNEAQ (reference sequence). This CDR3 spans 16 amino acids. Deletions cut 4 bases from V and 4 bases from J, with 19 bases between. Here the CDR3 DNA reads TGTGCCAGCAGCTCCAGTACGAAGGCGCCTGCCTATGGCTACACCTTC. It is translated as CASSSSTKAPAYGYTF.

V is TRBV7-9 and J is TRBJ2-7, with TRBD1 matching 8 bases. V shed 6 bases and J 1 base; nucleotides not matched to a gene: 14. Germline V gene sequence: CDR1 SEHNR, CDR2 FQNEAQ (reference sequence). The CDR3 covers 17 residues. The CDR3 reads CASRSNRPGQVSYEQYF. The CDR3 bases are TGTGCCAGCAGGTCTAACCGCCCGGGACAGGTGTCCTACGAGCAGTACTTC.

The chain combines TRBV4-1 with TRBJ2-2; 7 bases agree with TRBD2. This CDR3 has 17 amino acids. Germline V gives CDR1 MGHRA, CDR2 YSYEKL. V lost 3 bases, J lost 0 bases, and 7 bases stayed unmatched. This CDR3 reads CASSQKSGTTNTGELFF. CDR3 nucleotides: TGCGCCAGCAGCCAGAAGTCCGGGACTACGAACACCGGGGAGCTGTTTTTT.

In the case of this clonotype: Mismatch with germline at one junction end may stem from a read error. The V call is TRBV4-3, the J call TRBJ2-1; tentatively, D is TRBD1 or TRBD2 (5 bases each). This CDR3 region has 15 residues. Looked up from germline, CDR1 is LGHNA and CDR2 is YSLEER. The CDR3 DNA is TGCGCCAGCAGCCCGGGACGCTCCTCCTACAAGGAGCAGTTCTTC. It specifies CASSPGRSSYKEQFF.

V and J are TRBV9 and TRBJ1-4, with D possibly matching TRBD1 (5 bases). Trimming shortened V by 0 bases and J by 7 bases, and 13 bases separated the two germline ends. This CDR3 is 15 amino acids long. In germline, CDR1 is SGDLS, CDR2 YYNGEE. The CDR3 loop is CASSVEAGRSEKLFF. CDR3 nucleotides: TGTGCCAGCAGCGTAGAAGCAGGGAGAAGTGAAAAACTGTTTTTT.

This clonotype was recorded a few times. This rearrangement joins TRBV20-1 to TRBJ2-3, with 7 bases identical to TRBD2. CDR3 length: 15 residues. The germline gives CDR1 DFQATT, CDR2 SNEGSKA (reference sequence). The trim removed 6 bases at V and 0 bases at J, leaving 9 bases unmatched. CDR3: CSAQEARESTDTQYF. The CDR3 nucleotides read TGCAGTGCCCAAGAGGCGCGGGAGAGCACAGATACGCAGTATTTT.

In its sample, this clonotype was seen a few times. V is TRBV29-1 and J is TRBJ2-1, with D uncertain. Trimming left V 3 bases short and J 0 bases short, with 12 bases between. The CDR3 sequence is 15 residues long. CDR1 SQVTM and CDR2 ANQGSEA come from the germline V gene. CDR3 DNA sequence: TGCAGCGTTGAGGAGTACGAGAGCTCCTACAATGAGCAGTTCTTC. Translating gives CSVEEYESSYNEQFF.

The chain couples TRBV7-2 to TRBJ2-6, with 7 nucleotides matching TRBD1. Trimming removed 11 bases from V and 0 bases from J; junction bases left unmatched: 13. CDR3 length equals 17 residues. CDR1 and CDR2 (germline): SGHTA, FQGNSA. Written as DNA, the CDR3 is TGTGCCCGAGAGCCAGGGGGTTTTTCCTCTGGGGCCAACGTCCTGACTTTC. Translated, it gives CAREPGGFSSGANVLTF.

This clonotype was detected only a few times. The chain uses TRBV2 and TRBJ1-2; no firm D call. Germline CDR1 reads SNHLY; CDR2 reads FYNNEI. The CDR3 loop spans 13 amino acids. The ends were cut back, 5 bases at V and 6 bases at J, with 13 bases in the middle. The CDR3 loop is CASSKGKWDGYTF. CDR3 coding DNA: TGTGCCAGCAGTAAAGGAAAATGGGATGGCTACACCTTC.

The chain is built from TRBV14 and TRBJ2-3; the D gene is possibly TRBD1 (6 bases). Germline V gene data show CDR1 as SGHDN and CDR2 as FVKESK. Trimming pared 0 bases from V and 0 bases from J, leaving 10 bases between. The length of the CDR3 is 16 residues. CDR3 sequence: CASSQEADRSTDTQYF. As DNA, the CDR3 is TGTGCCAGCAGCCAAGAAGCCGACAGGAGCACAGATACGCAGTATTTT.

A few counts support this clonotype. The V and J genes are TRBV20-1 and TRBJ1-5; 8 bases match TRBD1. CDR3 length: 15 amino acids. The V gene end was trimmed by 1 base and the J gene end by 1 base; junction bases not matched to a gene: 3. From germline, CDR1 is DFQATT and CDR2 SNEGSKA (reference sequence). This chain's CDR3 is CSARGTGLSNQPQHF. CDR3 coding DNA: TGCAGTGCTAGAGGGACAGGGTTGAGCAATCAGCCCCAGCATTTT.

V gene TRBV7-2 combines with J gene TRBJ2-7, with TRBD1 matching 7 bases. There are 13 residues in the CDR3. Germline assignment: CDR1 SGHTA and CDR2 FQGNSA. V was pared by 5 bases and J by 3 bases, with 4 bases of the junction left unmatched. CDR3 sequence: CASSEDRVYEQYF. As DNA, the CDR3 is TGTGCCAGCAGCGAAGACAGGGTCTACGAGCAGTACTTC.

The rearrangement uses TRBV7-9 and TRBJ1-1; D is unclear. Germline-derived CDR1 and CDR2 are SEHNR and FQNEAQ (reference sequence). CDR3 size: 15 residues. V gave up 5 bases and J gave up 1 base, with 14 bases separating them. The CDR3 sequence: CASSGSHFRNTEAFF. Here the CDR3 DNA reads TGTGCCAGCAGCGGCTCGCACTTCCGGAACACTGAAGCTTTCTTT.

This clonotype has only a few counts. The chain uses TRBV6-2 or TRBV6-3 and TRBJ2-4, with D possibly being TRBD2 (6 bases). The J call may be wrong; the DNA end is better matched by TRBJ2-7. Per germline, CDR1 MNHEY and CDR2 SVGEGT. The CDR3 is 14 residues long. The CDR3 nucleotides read TGTGCCAGCAGTTACGGCGGGCGGGGAATCGAGCAGTACTTC. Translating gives CASSYGGRGIEQYF.

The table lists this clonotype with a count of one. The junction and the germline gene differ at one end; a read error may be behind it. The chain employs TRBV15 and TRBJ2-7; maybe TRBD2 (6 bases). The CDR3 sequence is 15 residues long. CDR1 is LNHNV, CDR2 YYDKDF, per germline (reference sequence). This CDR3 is CATSRDGADYLERYF. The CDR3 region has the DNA TGTGCCACCAGCAGAGATGGAGCGGACTACCTCGAGCGGTACTTC. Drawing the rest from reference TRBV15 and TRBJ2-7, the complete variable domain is DAMVIQNPRYQVTQFGKPVTLSCSQTLNHNVMYWYQQKSSQAPKLLFHYYDKDFNNEADTPDNFQSRRPNTSFCFLDIRSPGLGDTAMYLCATSRDGADYLERYFGPGTRLTVT.

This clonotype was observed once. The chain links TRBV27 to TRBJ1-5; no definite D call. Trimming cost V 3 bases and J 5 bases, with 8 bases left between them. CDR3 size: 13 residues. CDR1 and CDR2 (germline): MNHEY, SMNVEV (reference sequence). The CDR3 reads CASSLTYHQPQHF. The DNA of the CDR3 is TGTGCCAGCAGTTTGACATACCATCAGCCCCAGCATTTT.

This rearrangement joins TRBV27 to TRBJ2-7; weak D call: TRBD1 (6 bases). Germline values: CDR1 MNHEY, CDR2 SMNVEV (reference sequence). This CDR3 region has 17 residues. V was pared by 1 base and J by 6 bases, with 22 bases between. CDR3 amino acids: CASSLFAGAGSRLEQYF. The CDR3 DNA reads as TGTGCCAGCAGTTTATTCGCAGGGGCAGGGTCACGCCTCGAGCAGTACTTC.

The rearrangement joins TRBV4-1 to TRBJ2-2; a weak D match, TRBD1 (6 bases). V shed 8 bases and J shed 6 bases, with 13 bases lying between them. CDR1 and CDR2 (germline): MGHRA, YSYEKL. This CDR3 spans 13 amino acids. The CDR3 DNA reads TGCGCCAGCGCACAAACAGGGCCCGGGGAGCTGTTTTTT. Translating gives CASAQTGPGELFF.

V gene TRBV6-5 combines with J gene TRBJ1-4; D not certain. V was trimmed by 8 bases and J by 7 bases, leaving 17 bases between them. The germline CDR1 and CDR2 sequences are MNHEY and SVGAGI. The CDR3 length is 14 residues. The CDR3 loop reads CASRADWMGEKLFF. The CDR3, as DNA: TGTGCCAGCCGCGCGGACTGGATGGGTGAAAAACTGTTTTTT.